This TCR beta chain was observed in a study of T cells expressing NK-cell markers. Across the whole study: CD3+CD56+NKG2C+, CD3+CD56+NKG2C- and CD3+CD56-NKG2C+ T cells, once sorted, supplied the TCR beta repertoires.

Template switching by 5'RACE with UMIs generated the TCR beta cDNA. TCRdb re-called the 5' RACE reads; one entry per CDR3 protein, DNA not given. Its table lists roughly 430,000 distinct CDR3 sequences. Study-level results: Researchers report these clonotypes also headed the CD3+CD56-NKG2C+ fraction in a handful of donors. Roughly six donors showed dominant NKG2C+ clonotypes comprising roughly 1.0-7.5% of their CD8+ T cells.

The germline V gene encodes CDR1 SEHNR and CDR2 FQNEAQ (reference sequence). The CDR3 sequence is 15 residues long. A note on this clonotype: As yet, its antigen is unknown.

This TCR came from a woman between 18 and 69 years old in good health. Specimen: blood T cells: a sorted CD56 or NKG2C T cell subset, CD4+ or CD8+ T cells, or bulk PBMC T cells (not recorded which). V is TRBV7-9 and J is TRBJ2-7; the D gene TCRdb calls, TRBD1, cannot be checked with no DNA. This CDR3 reads CASSPPGTGIYEQYF. The full variable domain, its missing parts supplied by reference TRBV7-9 and TRBJ2-7, is DTGVSQNPRHKITKRGQNVTFRCDPISEHNRLYWYRQTLGQGPEFLTYFQNEAQLEKSRLLSDRFSAERPKGSFSTLEIQRTEQGDSAMYLCASSPPGTGIYEQYFGPGTRLTVT.